Listed below are T cell receptor beta chains from one sample, sequenced in a study of T cell changes during pregnancy in multiple sclerosis. Clones were sequenced by immunoSEQ multiplex PCR, and TCRdb holds only the in-frame ones, with some missing. This table holds around 34,000 clones, 90% found once. The sequencing here drew on CD8+ T cells from peripheral blood mononuclear cells, taken before pregnancy. These receptors came from a female donor with multiple sclerosis, enrolled in a pregnancy study. The CDR3 runs from the conserved cysteine through the conserved F or W. The D gene is left open where the match is weak. The size of a clone is reported for some rows only, either as once, few or many, or as a class for expanded clones.

>12|-|TRBJ1-4|TRBV12-5|-
CASGSNPDYLFF
TGTGCTAGTGGTTCGAACCCTGACTATCTGTTTTTT
>16|-|TRBJ2-5|TRBV19|TRBD2
CASSYSGRGFFETQYF
TGTGCCAGTAGTTATAGCGGGAGGGGTTTTTTTGAGACCCAGTACTTC
>15|-|TRBJ2-7|TRBV7-6|TRBD2
CASSLEVAGVDEQYF
TGTGCCAGCAGCTTAGAGGTAGCGGGAGTAGACGAGCAGTACTTC
>15|-|TRBJ2-7|TRBV10-2|TRBD1
CASTPTRTGMDEQYF
TGCGCCAGCACCCCTACCCGGACAGGGATGGACGAGCAGTACTTC
>16|-|TRBJ2-7|TRBV27|-
CASSFSGKSGRYEQYF
TGTGCCAGCAGTTTTTCGGGGAAAAGCGGCCGCTACGAGCAGTACTTC
>17|-|TRBJ2-1|TRBV5-1|-
CASSLASSRSSYNEQFF
TGCGCCAGCAGCTTGGCGTCTAGCCGAAGCTCCTACAATGAGCAGTTCTTC
>14|-|TRBJ2-1|TRBV28|-
CASSFVGSYNEQFF
TGTGCCAGCAGTTTCGTCGGCTCCTACAATGAGCAGTTCTTC
>15|-|TRBJ1-2|TRBV9|-
CASSVGQGGQGGYTF
TGTGCCAGCAGCGTAGGGCAGGGAGGTCAAGGCGGCTACACCTTC
>18|-|TRBJ1-2|TRBV4-1|TRBD1
CASSQEGGTGAKMGGYTF
TGCGCCAGCAGCCAAGAAGGAGGGACAGGGGCGAAAATGGGTGGCTACACCTTC
>15|-|TRBJ2-6|TRBV6-6|TRBD2
CASRTGGPGANVLTF
TGTGCCAGCAGGACGGGGGGGCCTGGGGCCAACGTCCTGACTTTC
>19|-|TRBJ2-3|TRBV30|TRBD2
CAWSEGTSGRALGTDTQYF
TGTGCCTGGAGTGAGGGGACTAGCGGGAGGGCCTTAGGAACAGATACGCAGTATTTT
>17|once|TRBJ1-1|TRBV19|-
CASSIPPGGAMNTEAFF
TGTGCCAGTAGTATACCCCCGGGGGGGGCGATGAACACTGAAGCTTTCTTT
>19|-|TRBJ2-1|TRBV19|TRBD2
CASSITTPTSGRPYNEQFF
TGTGCCAGTAGTATCACGACACCCACTAGCGGGAGGCCCTACAATGAGCAGTTCTTC
>16|-|TRBJ2-2|TRBV6-6|-
CASSYSSDRFTGELFF
TGTGCCAGCAGTTACTCATCAGACAGGTTCACCGGGGAGCTGTTTTTT
>15|once|TRBJ1-2|TRBV7-8|TRBD1
CASSLSPLGTGIYTF
TGTGCCAGCAGCTTGTCACCTTTAGGGACAGGTATTTACACCTTC
>14|-|TRBJ2-7|TRBV27|TRBD1
CASRDRDRGYEQYF
TGTGCCAGCCGTGACCGGGACAGGGGTTACGAGCAGTACTTC
>16|few|TRBJ1-5|TRBV7-2|TRBD1
CASSDRGDYSNQPQHF
TGTGCCAGCAGCGACAGGGGGGATTATAGCAATCAGCCCCAGCATTTT
>13|-|TRBJ1-5|TRBV2|TRBD1
CARGGQSNQPQHF
TGTGCCAGGGGGGGACAGAGCAATCAGCCCCAGCATTTT
>17|-|TRBJ2-2|TRBV9|TRBD1
CASSVAKQGGNTGELFF
TGTGCCAGCAGCGTAGCGAAACAGGGGGGAAACACCGGGGAGCTGTTTTTT
>15|-|TRBJ2-3|TRBV15|TRBD2
CATEKTSGQVDTQYF
TGTGCCACCGAGAAGACTAGCGGGCAAGTAGATACGCAGTATTTT
>13|-|TRBJ2-7|TRBV11-2|-
CASSLQGWHEQYF
TGTGCCAGCAGCTTACAGGGATGGCACGAGCAGTACTTC
>15|-|TRBJ2-1|TRBV9|-
CASSVVGNRNNEQFF
TGTGCCAGCAGCGTAGTTGGCAACAGAAACAATGAGCAGTTCTTC
>15|few|TRBJ1-1|TRBV7-3|TRBD1
CASSPRTGLDTEAFF
TGTGCCAGCAGTCCACGGACAGGGTTGGACACTGAAGCTTTCTTT
>15|-|TRBJ1-5|TRBV7-2|-
CASSLLQGSNQPQHF
TGTGCCAGCAGCTTATTGCAGGGAAGCAATCAGCCCCAGCATTTT
>16|-|TRBJ2-7|TRBV4-3|TRBD1
CASSQADRFGRDEQYF
TGCGCCAGCAGCCAGGCGGACAGGTTCGGCCGGGACGAGCAGTACTTC
>15|-|TRBJ1-2|TRBV5-6|-
CASSSETGANYGYTF
TGTGCCAGCAGCTCGGAGACGGGTGCTAACTATGGCTACACCTTC
>17|-|TRBJ1-2|TRBV4-3|-
CASSHLLPARDNYGYTF
TGCGCCAGCAGCCACCTCCTTCCGGCCAGGGATAACTATGGCTACACCTTC
>15|-|TRBJ2-3|TRBV6-1|TRBD1
CASTQGTGGSDTQYF
TGTGCCAGCACCCAAGGGACAGGGGGCAGTGATACGCAGTATTTT
>15|-|TRBJ1-1|TRBV4-2|-
CASSQENRRNTEAFF
TGTGCCAGCAGCCAAGAGAACCGTAGAAACACTGAAGCTTTCTTT
>11|-|TRBJ2-7|TRBV7-3|-
CASSTNSEQYF
TGTGCCAGCAGCACCAACTCCGAGCAGTACTTC
>16|-|TRBJ2-1|TRBV4-3|-
CASSQDGAGISNEQFF
TGCGCCAGCAGCCAAGATGGAGCAGGGATAAGCAATGAGCAGTTCTTC